This record looks at one TCR beta chain sequence and its context. Antigen specificity is unknown. Researchers ran the PCR with 60 Vbeta and 13 Jbeta primers. Some clones are missing from TCRdb's copy, which holds only in-frame ones; the method was immunoSEQ multiplex PCR. The repertoire holds around 200,000 clones, about 79% seen once, with around 2% in the top ten. This record comes from a study of cytomegalovirus exposure and HLA in healthy donors. Findings and limits, study-wide: CMV antigen specificity of a few CMV-associated chains was confirmed in vitro.

Germline loops: CDR1 MNHEY, CDR2 SMNVEV (reference sequence). This CDR3 is 14 amino acids long. Trimming took 6 bases from V and 3 from J; bases not matched to a gene: 6. Sequenced: PBMCs. This clonotype was sampled from a man aged 18 to 35 in good health and CMV-seronegative. The rearrangement links TRBV27 to TRBJ2-7, with TRBD2 matching over 9 bases. The CDR3 sequence is CASSAGGSGYEQYF. CDR3 sequence (DNA): TGTGCCAGCAGCGCGGGAGGGTCGGGCTACGAGCAGTACTTC.